This T cell receptor (beta chain) derives from a study of T cell clonotyping in hematopoietic cell transplantation. Regarding the study as a whole: Cells were unsorted, so CD4 and CD8 contributions were not separated. At the given depth, recipient repertoires were over 97% de novo clonotypes. Broader posttransplant TCR repertoire diversity was predicted by graft donor and pretransplant recipient Inverse Simpson Index values.

In regard to this clone: Its antigen remains unknown.

Profiling relied on immunoSEQ multiplex PCR, and the TCRdb table lists in-frame clones only, not all of them. The top ten hold 0.95% of the sample, which has tens of thousands of clones, about 96% seen once. Per the germline V gene, CDR1 is SGHRS and CDR2 is YFSETQ. Trimming shortened V by 4 bases and J by 0 bases, and 13 bases separated the two germline ends. The CDR3 loop spans 16 amino acids. The specimen sequenced was peripheral blood mononuclear cells. The receptor comes from a man aged 25-45 years in good health. Some clones in this sample may be carry-over from other donors' samples. The rearrangement joins TRBV5-1 to TRBJ2-2; D ambiguous. Here the CDR3 reads CASSPLGSANTGELFF. In nucleotides, the CDR3 is TGCGCCAGCAGCCCGCTGGGGTCTGCGAACACCGGGGAGCTGTTTTTT. The complete variable domain, with remaining parts taken from reference TRBV5-1 and TRBJ2-2, reads KAGVTQTPRYLIKTRGQQVTLSCSPISGHRSVSWYQQTPGQGLQFLFEYFSETQRNKGNFPGRFSGRQFSNSRSEMNVSTLELGDSALYLCASSPLGSANTGELFFGEGSRLTVL.